This T cell receptor (beta chain) emerged from a study of T-cell reconstitution after alpha-beta-depleted transplantation in children. General study findings and limits: Surviving recipient T cells and thymic progenitors accounted for the high day-60 TCRbeta diversity observed in some patients. Several hundred rapidly expanded clones from non-depleted graft cells reportedly supplied alpha-beta T cells about two months post-transplant. It was newly produced T cells that mostly accounted for T-cell counts and diversity one year after transplant.

This clonotype was counted at least ten times. As yet, its antigen is unknown. Unique molecular identifiers were built into the TCRbeta library. Each CDR3 protein is one row after TCRdb ran MiXCR on the PCR reads. The sample lists about 300,000 distinct CDR3 sequences, roughly 7.8% occurring once. This material consisted of peripheral blood, taken 360 days after TCRalphabeta/CD19-depleted stem cell transplant. This clonotype originated in a female patient aged 2 to 10 who had a stem cell transplant for Fanconi anemia, so the T cells may come from the graft donor.

The CDR3 DNA is TGCGCCAGCAGCCTGGACAGTGAAGGGTCCTACGAGCAGTACTTC. It translates to CASSLDSEGSYEQYF. The chain combines TRBV5-1 with TRBJ2-7; tentative D call: TRBD1 (6 bases). The CDR3 is 15 residues long. Trimming left V 4 bases short and J 1 base short, with 15 bases between. CDR1 is SGHRS and CDR2 is YFSETQ in the germline V gene. The complete variable domain, with remaining parts taken from reference TRBV5-1 and TRBJ2-7, reads KAGVTQTPRYLIKTRGQQVTLSCSPISGHRSVSWYQQTPGQGLQFLFEYFSETQRNKGNFPGRFSGRQFSNSRSEMNVSTLELGDSALYLCASSLDSEGSYEQYFGPGTRLTVT.